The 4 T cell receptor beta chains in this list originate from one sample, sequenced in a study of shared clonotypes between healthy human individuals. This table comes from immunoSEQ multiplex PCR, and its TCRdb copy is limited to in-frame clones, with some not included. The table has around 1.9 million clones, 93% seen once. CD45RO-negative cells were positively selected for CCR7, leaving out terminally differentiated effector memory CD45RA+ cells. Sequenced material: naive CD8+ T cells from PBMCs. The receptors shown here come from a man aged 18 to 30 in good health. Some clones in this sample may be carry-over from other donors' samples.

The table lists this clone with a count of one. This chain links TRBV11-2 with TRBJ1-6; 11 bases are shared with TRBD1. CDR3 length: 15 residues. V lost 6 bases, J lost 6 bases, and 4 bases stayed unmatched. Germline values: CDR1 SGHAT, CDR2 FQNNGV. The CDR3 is CASRHGTGGNSPLHF. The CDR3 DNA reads TGTGCCAGCAGGCACGGGACAGGGGGTAATTCACCCCTCCACTTT. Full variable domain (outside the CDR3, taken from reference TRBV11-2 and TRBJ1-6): EAGVAQSPRYKIIEKRQSVAFWCNPISGHATLYWYQQILGQGPKLLIQFQNNGVVDDSQLPKDRFSAERLKGVDSTLKIQPAKLEDSAVYLCASRHGTGGNSPLHFGNGTRLTVT.

CDR3 DNA: TGCGCCACTTCCGGGACTACCTACACAGATACGCAGTATTTT. Encoded protein: CATSGTTYTDTQYF. The rearrangement links TRBV4-1 to TRBJ2-3, with TRBD2 matching 7 bases. V lost 10 bases to trimming and J lost 2 bases; unmatched junction nucleotides: 9. The CDR3 is made up of 14 amino acids. Germline CDR1 MGHRA, CDR2 YSYEKL.

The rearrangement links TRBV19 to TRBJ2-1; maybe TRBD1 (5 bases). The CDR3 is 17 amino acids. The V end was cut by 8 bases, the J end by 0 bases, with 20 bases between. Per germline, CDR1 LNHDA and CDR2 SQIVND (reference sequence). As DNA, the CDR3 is TGTGCCAGTGGGTTTTTAGGAAGGGGAAGCTCCTACAATGAGCAGTTCTTC. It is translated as CASGFLGRGSSYNEQFF.

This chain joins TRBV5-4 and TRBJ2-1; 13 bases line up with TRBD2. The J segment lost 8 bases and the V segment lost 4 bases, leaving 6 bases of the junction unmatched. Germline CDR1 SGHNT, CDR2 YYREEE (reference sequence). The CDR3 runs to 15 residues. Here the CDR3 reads CASSRTSGSVDEQFF. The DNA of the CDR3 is TGTGCCAGCAGCCGGACTAGCGGGAGTGTAGATGAGCAGTTCTTC. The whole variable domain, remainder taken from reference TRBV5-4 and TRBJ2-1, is ETGVTQSPTHLIKTRGQQVTLRCSSQSGHNTVSWYQQALGQGPQFIFQYYREEENGRGNFPPRFSGLQFPNYSSELNVNALELDDSALYLCASSRTSGSVDEQFFGPGTRLTVL.